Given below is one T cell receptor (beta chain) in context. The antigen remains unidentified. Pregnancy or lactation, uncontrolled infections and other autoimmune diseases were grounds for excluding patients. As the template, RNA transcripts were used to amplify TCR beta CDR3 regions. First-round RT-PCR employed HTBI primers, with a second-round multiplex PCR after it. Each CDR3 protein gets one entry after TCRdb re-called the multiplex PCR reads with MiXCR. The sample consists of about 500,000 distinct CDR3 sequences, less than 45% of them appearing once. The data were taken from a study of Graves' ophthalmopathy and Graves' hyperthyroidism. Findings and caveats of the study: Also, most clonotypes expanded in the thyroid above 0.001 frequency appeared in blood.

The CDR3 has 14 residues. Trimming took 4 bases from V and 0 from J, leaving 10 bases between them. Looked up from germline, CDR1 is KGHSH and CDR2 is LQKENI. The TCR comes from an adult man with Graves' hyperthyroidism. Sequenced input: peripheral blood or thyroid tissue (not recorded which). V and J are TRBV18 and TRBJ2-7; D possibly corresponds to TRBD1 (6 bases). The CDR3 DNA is TGTGCCAGCTCACATGGACAGCACTCCTACGAGCAGTACTTC. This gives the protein CASSHGQHSYEQYF. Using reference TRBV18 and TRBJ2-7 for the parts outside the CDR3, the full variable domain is NAGVMQNPRHLVRRRGQEARLRCSPMKGHSHVYWYRQLPEEGLKFMVYLQKENIIDESGMPKERFSAEFPKEGPSILRIQQVVRGDSAAYFCASSHGQHSYEQYFGPGTRLTVT.